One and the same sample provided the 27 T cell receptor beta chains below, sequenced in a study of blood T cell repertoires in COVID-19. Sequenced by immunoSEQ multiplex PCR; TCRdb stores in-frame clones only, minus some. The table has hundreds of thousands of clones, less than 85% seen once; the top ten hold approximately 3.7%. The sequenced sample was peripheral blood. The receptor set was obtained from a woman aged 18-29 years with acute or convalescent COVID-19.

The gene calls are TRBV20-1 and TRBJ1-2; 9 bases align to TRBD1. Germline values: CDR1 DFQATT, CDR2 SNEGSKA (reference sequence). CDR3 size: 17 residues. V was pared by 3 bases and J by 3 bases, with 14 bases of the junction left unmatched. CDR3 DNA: TGCAGTGCTAGTCTAACCGGGACAGGGTCGGTAGACTATGGCTACACCTTC. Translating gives CSASLTGTGSVDYGYTF.

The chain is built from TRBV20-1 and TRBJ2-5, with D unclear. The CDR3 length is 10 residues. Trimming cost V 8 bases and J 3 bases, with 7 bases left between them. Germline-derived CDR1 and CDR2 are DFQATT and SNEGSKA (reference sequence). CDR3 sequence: CSTREETQYF. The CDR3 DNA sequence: TGCAGTACCCGAGAAGAGACCCAGTACTTC.

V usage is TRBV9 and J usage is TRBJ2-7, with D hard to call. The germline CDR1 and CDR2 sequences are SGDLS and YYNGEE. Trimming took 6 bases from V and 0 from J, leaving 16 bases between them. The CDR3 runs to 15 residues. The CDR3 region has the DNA TGTGCCAGCACCAGAGACGCAGGCAGCTCCTACGAGCAGTACTTC. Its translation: CASTRDAGSSYEQYF.

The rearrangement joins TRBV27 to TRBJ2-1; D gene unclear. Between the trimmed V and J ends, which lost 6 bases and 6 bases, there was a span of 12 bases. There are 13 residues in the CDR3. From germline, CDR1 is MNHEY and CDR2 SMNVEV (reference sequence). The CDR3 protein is CASRQLLPNEQFF. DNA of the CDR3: TGTGCCAGCAGACAACTACTTCCCAATGAGCAGTTCTTC.

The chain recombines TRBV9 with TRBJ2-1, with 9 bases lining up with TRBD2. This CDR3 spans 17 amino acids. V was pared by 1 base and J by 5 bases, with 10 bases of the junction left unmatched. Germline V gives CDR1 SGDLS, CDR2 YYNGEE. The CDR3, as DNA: TGTGCCAGCAGCGTATCGCGGGGGGGTGCAATCAACAATGAGCAGTTCTTC. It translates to CASSVSRGGAINNEQFF.

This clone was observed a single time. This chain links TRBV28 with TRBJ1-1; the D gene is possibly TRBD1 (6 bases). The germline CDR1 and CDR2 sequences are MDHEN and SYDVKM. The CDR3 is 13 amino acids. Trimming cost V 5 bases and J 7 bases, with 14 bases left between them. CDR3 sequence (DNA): TGTGCCAGCAGTCTTACAGGGATAGGTGAAGCTTTCTTT. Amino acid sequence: CASSLTGIGEAFF.

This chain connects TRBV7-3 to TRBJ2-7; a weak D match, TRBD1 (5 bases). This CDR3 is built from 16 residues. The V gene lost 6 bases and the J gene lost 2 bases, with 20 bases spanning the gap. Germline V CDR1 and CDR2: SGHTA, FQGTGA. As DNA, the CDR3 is TGTGCCAGCAGTTTGGCCCAGGGATTAGGGACCTACGAGCAGTACTTC. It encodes CASSLAQGLGTYEQYF.

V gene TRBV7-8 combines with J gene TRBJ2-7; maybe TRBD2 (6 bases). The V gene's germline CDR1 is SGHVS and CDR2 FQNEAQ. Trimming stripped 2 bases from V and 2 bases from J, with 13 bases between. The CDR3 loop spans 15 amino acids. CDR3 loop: CASSLHGTLTYEQYF. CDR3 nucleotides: TGTGCCAGCAGCTTACACGGGACTCTAACCTACGAGCAGTACTTC.

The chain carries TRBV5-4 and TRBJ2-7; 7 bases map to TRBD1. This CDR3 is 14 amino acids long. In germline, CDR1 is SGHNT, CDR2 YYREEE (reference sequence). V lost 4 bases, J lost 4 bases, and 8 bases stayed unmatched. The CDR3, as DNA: TGTGCCAGCAGCCAAGGGGGACAGAGATACGAGCAGTACTTC. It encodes CASSQGGQRYEQYF.

The CDR3 region has the DNA TGCGCCAGCAGCCAAGTAGCAAATCAGCCCCAGCATTTT. Protein sequence: CASSQVANQPQHF. The chain couples TRBV4-1 to TRBJ1-5; no firm D call. CDR3 length equals 13 residues. V dropped 1 base and J dropped 4 bases, with 5 bases sitting between them. Germline loops: CDR1 MGHRA, CDR2 YSYEKL.

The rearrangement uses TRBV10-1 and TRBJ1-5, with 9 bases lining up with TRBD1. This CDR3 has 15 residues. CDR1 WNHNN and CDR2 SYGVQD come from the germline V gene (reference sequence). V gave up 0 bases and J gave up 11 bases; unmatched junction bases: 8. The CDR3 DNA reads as TGCGCCAGCAGTGAGTCAGGACAGGGGCAGGGGGCCCAGCATTTT. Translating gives CASSESGQGQGAQHF.

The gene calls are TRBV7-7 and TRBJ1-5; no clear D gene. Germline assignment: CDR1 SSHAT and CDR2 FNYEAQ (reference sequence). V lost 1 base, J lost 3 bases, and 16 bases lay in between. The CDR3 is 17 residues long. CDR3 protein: CASSLVTGEGANQPQHF. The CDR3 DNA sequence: TGTGCCAGCAGCTTAGTTACGGGAGAAGGAGCCAATCAGCCCCAGCATTTT.

The chain's CDR3 is CASSEADRGINSPLHF. The CDR3 coding sequence is TGTGCCAGCAGTGAAGCCGACAGGGGGATTAATTCACCCCTCCACTTT. This chain joins TRBV2 and TRBJ1-6, with TRBD1 matching over 9 bases. The CDR3 totals 16 residues. V lost 0 bases to trimming and J lost 6 bases; unmatched junction nucleotides: 3. The germline CDR1 and CDR2 sequences are SNHLY and FYNNEI.

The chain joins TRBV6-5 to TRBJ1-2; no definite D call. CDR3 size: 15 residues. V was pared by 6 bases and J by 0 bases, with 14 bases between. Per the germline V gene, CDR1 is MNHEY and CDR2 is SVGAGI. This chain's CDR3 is CASRIHPESNYGYTF. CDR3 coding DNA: TGTGCCAGCAGAATACACCCAGAATCTAACTATGGCTACACCTTC.

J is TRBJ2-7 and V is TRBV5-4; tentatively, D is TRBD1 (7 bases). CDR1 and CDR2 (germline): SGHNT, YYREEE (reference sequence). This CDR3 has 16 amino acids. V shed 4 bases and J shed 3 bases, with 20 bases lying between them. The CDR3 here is CASSTYRGGEVYEQYF. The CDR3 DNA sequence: TGTGCCAGCAGCACTTACAGGGGAGGTGAAGTCTACGAGCAGTACTTC.

CDR3 sequence reads: CSVSGWDRAGGYTF. CDR3 bases: TGCAGCGTGTCCGGGTGGGACAGGGCCGGTGGCTACACCTTC. This sequence joins TRBV29-1 and TRBJ1-2, with TRBD1 identical over 9 bases. Germline values: CDR1 SQVTM, CDR2 ANQGSEA. V lost 6 bases and J lost 7; bases outside the gene matches: 12. The CDR3 has 14 residues.

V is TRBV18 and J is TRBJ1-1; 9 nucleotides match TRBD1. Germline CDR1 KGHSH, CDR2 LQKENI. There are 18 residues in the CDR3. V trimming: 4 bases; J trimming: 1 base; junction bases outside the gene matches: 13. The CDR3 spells CASSRETPQGAANTEAFF. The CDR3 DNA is TGTGCCAGCTCACGCGAGACCCCACAGGGGGCAGCGAACACTGAAGCTTTCTTT.

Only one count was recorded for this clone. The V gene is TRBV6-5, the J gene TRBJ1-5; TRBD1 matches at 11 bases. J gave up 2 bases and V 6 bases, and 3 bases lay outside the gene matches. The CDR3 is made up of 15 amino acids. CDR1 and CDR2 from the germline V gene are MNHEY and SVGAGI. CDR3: CASRGTGGGNQPQHF. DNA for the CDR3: TGTGCCAGCAGGGGGACAGGGGGTGGCAATCAGCCCCAGCATTTT.

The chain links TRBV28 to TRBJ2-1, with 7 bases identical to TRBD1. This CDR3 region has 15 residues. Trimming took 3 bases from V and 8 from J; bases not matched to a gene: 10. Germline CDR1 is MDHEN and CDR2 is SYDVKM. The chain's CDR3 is CASSLGATGVYEQFF. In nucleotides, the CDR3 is TGTGCCAGCAGTTTGGGGGCAACAGGGGTATATGAGCAGTTCTTC.

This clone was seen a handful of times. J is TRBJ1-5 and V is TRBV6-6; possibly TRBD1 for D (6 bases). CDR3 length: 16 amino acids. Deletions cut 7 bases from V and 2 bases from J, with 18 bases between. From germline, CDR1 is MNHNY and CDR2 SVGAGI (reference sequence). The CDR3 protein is CASKGGTITGNQPQHF. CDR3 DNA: TGTGCCAGCAAGGGGGGGACAATAACAGGCAATCAGCCCCAGCATTTT.

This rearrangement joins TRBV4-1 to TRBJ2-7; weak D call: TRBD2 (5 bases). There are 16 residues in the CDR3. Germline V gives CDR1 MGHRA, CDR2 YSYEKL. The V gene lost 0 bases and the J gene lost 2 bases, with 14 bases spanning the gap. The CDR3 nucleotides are TGCGCCAGCAGCCAAGATTATGGACTCTCGGCCTACGAGCAGTACTTC. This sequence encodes CASSQDYGLSAYEQYF.

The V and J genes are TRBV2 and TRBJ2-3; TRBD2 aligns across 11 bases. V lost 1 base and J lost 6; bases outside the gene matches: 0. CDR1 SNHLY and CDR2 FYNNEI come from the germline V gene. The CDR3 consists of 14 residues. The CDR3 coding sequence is TGTGCCAGCAGTGAAGGGACTAGCGGGGATACGCAGTATTTT. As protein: CASSEGTSGDTQYF.

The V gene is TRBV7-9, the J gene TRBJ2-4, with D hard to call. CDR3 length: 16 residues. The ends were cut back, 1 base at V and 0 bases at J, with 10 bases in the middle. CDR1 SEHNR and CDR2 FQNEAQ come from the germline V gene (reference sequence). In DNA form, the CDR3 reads TGTGCCAGCAGCTTAGAGCCCCTCGGAGCCAAAAACATTCAGTACTTC. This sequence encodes CASSLEPLGAKNIQYF.

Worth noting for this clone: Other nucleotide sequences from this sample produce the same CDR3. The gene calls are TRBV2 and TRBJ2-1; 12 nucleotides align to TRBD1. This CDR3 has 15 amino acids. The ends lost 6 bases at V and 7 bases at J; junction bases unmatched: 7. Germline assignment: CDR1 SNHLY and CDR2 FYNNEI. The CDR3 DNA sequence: TGTGCCAGCAGCGCGGGACAGGGGGCGCGTAATGAGCAGTTCTTC. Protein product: CASSAGQGARNEQFF.

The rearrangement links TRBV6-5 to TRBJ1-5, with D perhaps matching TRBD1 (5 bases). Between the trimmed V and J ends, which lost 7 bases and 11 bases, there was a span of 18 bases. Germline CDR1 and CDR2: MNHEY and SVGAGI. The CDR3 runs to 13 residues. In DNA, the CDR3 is TGTGCCAGCAAGTCTCCTGCGGGGGGGGCCCAGCATTTT. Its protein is CASKSPAGGAQHF.

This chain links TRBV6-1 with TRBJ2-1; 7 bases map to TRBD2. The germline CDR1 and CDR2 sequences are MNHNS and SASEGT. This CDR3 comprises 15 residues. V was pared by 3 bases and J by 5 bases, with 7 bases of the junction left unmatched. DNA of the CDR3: TGTGCCAGCAGTGAGGTGGCGGGGGAAAACAATGAGCAGTTCTTC. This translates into CASSEVAGENNEQFF.

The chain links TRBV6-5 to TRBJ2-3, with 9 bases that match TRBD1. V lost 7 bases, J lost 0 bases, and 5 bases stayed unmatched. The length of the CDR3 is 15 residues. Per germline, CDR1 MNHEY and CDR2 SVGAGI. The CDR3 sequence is CASTLQGASTDTQYF. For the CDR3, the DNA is TGTGCCAGCACCTTACAGGGGGCTAGCACAGATACGCAGTATTTT.